A selection of T cell receptor beta chains follows, all from one sample in a study of human T cells and chemical hapten exposure. A single record per CDR3 protein comes from TCRdb applying MiXCR to the RACE reads. This table holds about 140,000 distinct CDR3 sequences, 10% to 15% found once. This specimen consisted of whole blood, obtained in connection with sensitization to the hapten diphenylcyclopropenone (DPC). Receptors were obtained from a woman between 50 and 59 years old with alopecia areata. Some clones in this sample may be carry-over from other donors' samples. The CDR3 runs from the conserved cysteine through the conserved F or W.

v_call	j_call	cdr3_aa
TRBV7-6	TRBJ2-2	CASSLYSTGELFF
TRBV20-1	TRBJ1-1	CSARPPGLREAEAFF
TRBV6-2/TRBV6-3	TRBJ2-5	CASSYSFVAGDEETQYF
TRBV29-1	TRBJ2-7	CSVEYGTGGEQYF
TRBV4-2	TRBJ2-3	CASSAYKGGTDTQYF
TRBV11-1	TRBJ1-6	CASSSRDRSSNSPLHF
TRBV6-4	TRBJ2-2	CASSDSNIGELFF
TRBV6-5	TRBJ1-4	CASRSRAYGGANEKLFF
TRBV5-1	TRBJ2-1	CASRGLASYNEQFF
TRBV28	TRBJ2-7	CASSSMRGPPYEQYF
TRBV5-6	TRBJ2-7	CASSLIRDRLPYEQYF
TRBV7-3	TRBJ2-4	CASSPGTSGTRQYF
TRBV2	TRBJ2-3	CASSGKGPSTDTQYF
TRBV24-1	TRBJ2-2	CATSIRGASRNTGELFF
TRBV2	TRBJ2-7	CASSELGNEQYF
TRBV29-1	TRBJ2-3	CSGKGGQGATDTQYF
TRBV28	TRBJ2-2	CASSPMDGVNTGELFF
TRBV10-1	TRBJ2-7	CASSESVHEQYF
TRBV6-5	TRBJ2-1	CASSYDRASSYNEQFF
TRBV7-2	TRBJ2-7	CASSSIRTSGSGAPWSEQYF
TRBV10-2	TRBJ2-1	CASSDSLGLAGPQSSYNEQFF
TRBV29-1	TRBJ1-1	CSVDRQGLNTEAFF
TRBV24-1	TRBJ2-1	CATSEGRAIYEQFF
TRBV9	TRBJ2-1	CASSVGPSYNEQFF
TRBV10-2	TRBJ2-1	CASSESGLRQFF
TRBV18	TRBJ2-3	CASSPGTITTDTQYF
TRBV29-1	TRBJ1-4	CSVGDLRGNEKLFF
TRBV9	TRBJ2-5	CASSVLAEGGTQYF
TRBV11-2	TRBJ2-3	CASSPFPGLGEDTQYF